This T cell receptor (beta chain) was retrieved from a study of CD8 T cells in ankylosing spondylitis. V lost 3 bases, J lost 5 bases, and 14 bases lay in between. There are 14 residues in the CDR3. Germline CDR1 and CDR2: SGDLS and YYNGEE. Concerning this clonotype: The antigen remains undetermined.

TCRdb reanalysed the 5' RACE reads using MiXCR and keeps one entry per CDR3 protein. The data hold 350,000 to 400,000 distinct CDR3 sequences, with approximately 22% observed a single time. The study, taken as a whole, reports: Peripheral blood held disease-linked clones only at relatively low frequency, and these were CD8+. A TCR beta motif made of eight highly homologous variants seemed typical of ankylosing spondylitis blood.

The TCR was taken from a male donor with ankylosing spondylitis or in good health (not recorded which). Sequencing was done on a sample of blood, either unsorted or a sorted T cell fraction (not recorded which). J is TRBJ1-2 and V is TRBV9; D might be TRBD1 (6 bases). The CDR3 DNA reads TGTGCCAGCAGCGGAGAGGGGGTACTGTATGGCTACACCTTC. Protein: CASSGEGVLYGYTF.